The 29 T cell receptor beta chains listed next were all sequenced from one sample in a study of T cell responses to AZD1222 COVID-19 vaccine. Here immunoSEQ multiplex PCR was the method, and the copy in TCRdb shows in-frame clones only, minus some. Of around 110,000 clones detected, nearly 90% appear once; the ten largest clones hold approximately 4.8%. The starting material was peripheral blood, obtained 28 days after the second AZD1222 dose. All receptors derive from an adult who received the AZD1222 COVID-19 vaccine.

This sequence joins TRBV18 and TRBJ2-7, with a possible D match to TRBD1 (6 bases). This CDR3 region has 15 residues. CDR1 is KGHSH and CDR2 is LQKENI in the germline V gene. With 3 bases removed from V and 1 base from J, the gap between germline ends came to 13 bases. For the CDR3, the DNA is TGTGCCAGCTCACCCGGACAGCCATCTTCCTACGAGCAGTACTTC. This encodes CASSPGQPSSYEQYF.

The chain joins TRBV28 to TRBJ1-2, with D possibly matching TRBD1 (5 bases). The length of the CDR3 is 18 residues. V was trimmed by 3 bases and J by 4 bases, leaving 24 bases between them. Per germline, CDR1 MDHEN and CDR2 SYDVKM. CDR3 in amino acids: CASSFRQGGWEISYGYTF. DNA of the CDR3: TGTGCCAGCAGTTTTCGGCAGGGCGGCTGGGAGATCTCCTATGGCTACACCTTC.

V is TRBV7-2 and J is TRBJ1-2; 8 bases fit TRBD1. V lost 5 bases and J lost 3; bases outside the gene matches: 8. The CDR3 is made up of 15 amino acids. CDR1 and CDR2 (germline): SGHTA, FQGNSA. CDR3 sequence (DNA): TGTGCCAGCAGCGTAGGACAGGGTGCCCACTATGGCTACACCTTC. It specifies CASSVGQGAHYGYTF.

The chain uses TRBV15 and TRBJ2-3; TRBD2 aligns across 12 bases. Per germline, CDR1 LNHNV and CDR2 YYDKDF (reference sequence). V lost 3 bases and J lost 1; bases outside the gene matches: 2. The CDR3 is 16 amino acids. The CDR3 DNA sequence: TGTGCCACCAGCAGCCGACTAGCGGGGGGCACAGATACGCAGTATTTT. It specifies CATSSRLAGGTDTQYF.

The chain joins TRBV20-1 to TRBJ1-2; D call uncertain. V lost 3 bases to trimming and J lost 4 bases, with 9 bases between them. CDR1 and CDR2 (germline): DFQATT, SNEGSKA (reference sequence). The CDR3 consists of 12 residues. This CDR3 is CSASGRTYGYTF. CDR3 DNA: TGCAGTGCTAGTGGACGGACCTATGGCTACACCTTC.

The chain carries TRBV10-3 and TRBJ2-7; perhaps TRBD2 as D (6 bases). V was clipped by 4 bases and J by 7 bases, with 20 bases between them. The V gene's germline CDR1 is ENHRY and CDR2 SYGVKD. CDR3 size: 15 residues. CDR3 sequence (DNA): TGTGCCATCAGTGGGTTGGAGGGCCCGATGCAGGAGCAGTACTTC. Its protein is CAISGLEGPMQEQYF.

The CDR3 bases are TGCGCCAGCAGCCTACAGGGTTTCGGAGCTTTCTTT. Translation: CASSLQGFGAFF. The chain recombines TRBV10-1 with TRBJ1-1; a possible D gene is TRBD1 (6 bases). The V end was cut by 6 bases, the J end by 10 bases, with 15 bases between. This CDR3 spans 12 amino acids. CDR1 WNHNN and CDR2 SYGVQD come from the germline V gene (reference sequence).

The chain recombines TRBV12-3 or TRBV12-4 with TRBJ1-2, with D perhaps TRBD1 (5 bases). Trimming took 5 bases from V and 6 from J, leaving 13 bases between them. The CDR3 spans 13 residues. CDR3 in amino acids: CASSRLWGDGYTF. The CDR3 DNA reads TGTGCCAGCAGTCGTCTGTGGGGGGATGGCTACACCTTC.

The chain has TRBV19 and TRBJ2-3; 8 nucleotides agree with TRBD2. CDR3 size: 18 residues. V lost 3 bases and J lost 4; bases outside the gene matches: 15. The germline CDR1 and CDR2 sequences are LNHDA and SQIVND (reference sequence). The CDR3 spells CASSISGVRRTSSDTQYF. Written as DNA, the CDR3 is TGTGCCAGTAGTATTAGCGGTGTCAGACGGACTAGCTCAGATACGCAGTATTTT.

CDR3 in amino acids: CASSLGPSTTGNTIYF. CDR3 nucleotide sequence: TGTGCCAGCAGCTTGGGACCGTCAACCACTGGAAACACCATATATTTT. The V and J genes are TRBV5-5 and TRBJ1-3; no clear D gene. Trimming cost V 0 bases and J 2 bases, with 12 bases left between them. This CDR3 region has 16 residues. Germline V CDR1 and CDR2: SGHKS, YYEKEE (reference sequence). Based on the CDR3 plus reference TRBV5-5 and TRBJ1-3, the full variable domain is DAGVTQSPTHLIKTRGQQVTLRCSPISGHKSVSWYQQVLGQGPQFIFQYYEKEERGRGNFPDRFSARQFPNYSSELNVNALLLGDSALYLCASSLGPSTTGNTIYFGEGSWLTVV.

This chain uses TRBV20-1 with TRBJ1-1; D gene unclear. Germline CDR1 and CDR2: DFQATT and SNEGSKA (reference sequence). Between the trimmed V and J ends, which lost 3 bases and 4 bases, there was a span of 6 bases. CDR3 length: 11 amino acids. CDR3 protein: CSASRSTEAFF. DNA for the CDR3: TGCAGTGCTAGTAGGAGCACTGAAGCTTTCTTT.

In its sample, this clone was seen a few times. This chain connects TRBV7-2 to TRBJ1-2; D is unresolved. This CDR3 has 13 residues. V was pared by 5 bases and J by 8 bases, with 15 bases between. Per germline, CDR1 SGHTA and CDR2 FQGNSA. The CDR3 region is CASSIDKLRGYTF. The CDR3 bases are TGTGCCAGCAGCATAGACAAGCTCCGGGGCTACACCTTC.

CDR3 sequence reads: CSVQKGTSSYEQYF. DNA of the CDR3: TGCAGCGTTCAAAAGGGAACGAGCTCCTACGAGCAGTACTTC. V gene TRBV29-1 combines with J gene TRBJ2-7; D is uncertain. V was shortened by 5 bases and J by 0 bases, with 14 bases between the two germline ends. Germline values: CDR1 SQVTM, CDR2 ANQGSEA. The CDR3 totals 14 residues.

This chain uses TRBV6-5 with TRBJ1-4; D gene unclear. V was trimmed by 8 bases and J by 0 bases, leaving 13 bases between them. Germline V gene lookup returns CDR1 MNHEY and CDR2 SVGAGI. CDR3 size: 15 residues. The CDR3: CASGRITATNEKLFF. In DNA form, the CDR3 reads TGTGCCAGCGGACGGATAACGGCAACTAATGAAAAACTGTTTTTT.

The chain couples TRBV5-1 to TRBJ2-7; TRBD1 matches 9 bases. This CDR3 region has 17 residues. The trim removed 5 bases at V and 5 bases at J, leaving 17 bases unmatched. Germline CDR1 reads SGHRS; CDR2 reads YFSETQ. CDR3 sequence reads: CASSRGWTGEYTHEQYF. The CDR3 DNA follows: TGCGCCAGCAGTCGGGGGTGGACAGGGGAGTACACCCACGAGCAGTACTTC. The entire variable domain, with the rest obtained from reference TRBV5-1 and TRBJ2-7, is as follows: KAGVTQTPRYLIKTRGQQVTLSCSPISGHRSVSWYQQTPGQGLQFLFEYFSETQRNKGNFPGRFSGRQFSNSRSEMNVSTLELGDSALYLCASSRGWTGEYTHEQYFGPGTRLTVT.

This chain uses TRBV28 with TRBJ2-1; tentatively, D is TRBD1 (6 bases). V lost 3 bases and J 2 bases, leaving 14 bases between the germline ends. Germline assignment: CDR1 MDHEN and CDR2 SYDVKM. The CDR3 consists of 16 residues. The CDR3 DNA follows: TGTGCCAGCAGTTTTCACAGGGATTATACCTACAATGAGCAGTTCTTC. Protein sequence: CASSFHRDYTYNEQFF.

The chain links TRBV28 to TRBJ1-4, with D possibly matching TRBD1 (5 bases). The CDR3 spans 22 residues. The V end was cut by 3 bases, the J end by 5 bases, with 34 bases between. Germline loops: CDR1 MDHEN, CDR2 SYDVKM. CDR3 nucleotide sequence: TGTGCCAGCAGTTTCGCAGGGAGGGCTGCCGGCCTAATGAGTAGCCGGAATGAAAAACTGTTTTTT. Its protein is CASSFAGRAAGLMSSRNEKLFF.

The gene calls are TRBV7-2 and TRBJ1-2; D call uncertain. This CDR3 spans 13 amino acids. The ends were cut back, 2 bases at V and 3 bases at J, with 7 bases in the middle. Germline V gene lookup returns CDR1 SGHTA and CDR2 FQGNSA. The CDR3 loop reads CASSLQSDYGYTF. Here the CDR3 DNA reads TGTGCCAGCAGCTTACAGTCCGACTATGGCTACACCTTC.

V is TRBV30 and J is TRBJ2-5, with 7 bases identical to TRBD2. CDR1 is GTSNPN, CDR2 SVGIG, per germline (reference sequence). The CDR3 has 16 amino acids. Trimming removed 0 bases from V and 2 bases from J; junction bases left unmatched: 9. CDR3 bases: TGTGCCTGGAGTGTACAGAAGGGGCGGGGGCAAGAGACCCAGTACTTC. Translated: CAWSVQKGRGQETQYF.

This clone was seen a few times. This chain uses TRBV7-2 with TRBJ1-2; no reliable D call. Trimming took off 7 bases at V and 4 bases at J, with 13 bases between the two ends. Looked up from germline, CDR1 is SGHTA and CDR2 is FQGNSA. The CDR3 extends over 13 amino acids. The CDR3 sequence: CASTSKGLYGYTF. DNA of the CDR3: TGTGCCAGCACCTCTAAAGGCCTCTATGGCTACACCTTC.

The chain carries TRBV27 and TRBJ1-2; the match to TRBD1 covers 7 bases. J lost 3 bases, V lost 2 bases, and 6 bases had no gene match. This CDR3 has 15 residues. The germline gives CDR1 MNHEY, CDR2 SMNVEV (reference sequence). This chain's CDR3 is CASSLRGRFDYGYTF. In nucleotides, the CDR3 is TGTGCCAGCAGTTTAAGGGGGCGATTTGACTATGGCTACACCTTC.

This CDR3 is CASGGDATNEKLFF. The CDR3 DNA sequence: TGTGCCAGCGGAGGAGACGCAACTAATGAAAAACTGTTTTTT. This sequence joins TRBV7-9 and TRBJ1-4; D is ambiguous. Germline CDR1 SEHNR, CDR2 FQNEAQ (reference sequence). The CDR3 is 14 residues long. Trimming pared 8 bases from V and 0 bases from J, leaving 10 bases between.

The chain combines TRBV28 with TRBJ1-6, with a tentative D call TRBD1 (6 bases). Trimming pared 4 bases from V and 12 bases from J, leaving 19 bases between. This CDR3 comprises 15 residues. Germline CDR1 is MDHEN and CDR2 is SYDVKM. The CDR3 spells CASSSRQAPSRPLHF. The CDR3, as DNA: TGTGCCAGCAGTTCGCGACAGGCCCCGTCACGACCCCTCCACTTT.

Concerning this clone: At the DNA level, this CDR3 is encoded by other sequences in the same sample as well. The chain uses TRBV2 and TRBJ1-5; 10 nucleotides agree with TRBD1. Germline V gene sequence: CDR1 SNHLY, CDR2 FYNNEI. Trimming removed 4 bases from V and 7 bases from J; junction bases left unmatched: 4. The CDR3 contains 14 residues. The CDR3 coding sequence is TGTGCCAGCAGTGGGACAGGGGGGAACCAGCCCCAGCATTTT. It codes for CASSGTGGNQPQHF.

The chain is built from TRBV4-1 and TRBJ1-1; D uncertain. The CDR3 totals 15 residues. Germline V gene data show CDR1 as MGHRA and CDR2 as YSYEKL. Trimming stripped 0 bases from V and 0 bases from J, with 8 bases between. CDR3 in DNA: TGCGCCAGCAGCCAAGAATCCTTCATGAACACTGAAGCTTTCTTT. Its protein is CASSQESFMNTEAFF.

The gene calls are TRBV6-4 and TRBJ2-1; D unclear. This CDR3 is 13 amino acids long. Germline-derived CDR1 and CDR2 are MRHNA and SNTAGT. Trimming removed 4 bases at V and 5 bases at J, with 9 bases between. The CDR3 is CASSVYRNNEQFF. CDR3 coding DNA: TGTGCCAGCAGTGTATATAGAAACAATGAGCAGTTCTTC.

The V and J genes are TRBV9 and TRBJ2-3; 13 bases match TRBD2. Germline CDR1 is SGDLS and CDR2 is YYNGEE. This CDR3 region has 16 residues. J gave up 1 base and V 3 bases, and 2 bases lay outside the gene matches. CDR3 sequence: CASSGGLAGGTDTQYF. CDR3 DNA: TGTGCCAGCAGCGGAGGACTAGCGGGGGGCACAGATACGCAGTATTTT.

The V call is TRBV19, the J call TRBJ1-3; D not certain. V was clipped by 3 bases and J by 0 bases, with 9 bases between them. The CDR3 has 15 amino acids. Germline-derived CDR1 and CDR2 are LNHDA and SQIVND (reference sequence). In nucleotides, the CDR3 is TGTGCCAGTAGTATTAATCGCCTCTCTGGAAACACCATATATTTT. Translating it yields CASSINRLSGNTIYF.

The J gene is TRBJ1-2, the V gene TRBV7-9; D ambiguous. The CDR3 is made up of 13 amino acids. Between the trimmed V and J ends, which lost 1 base and 8 bases, there was a span of 11 bases. The germline gives CDR1 SEHNR, CDR2 FQNEAQ (reference sequence). The CDR3: CASSLVSVYGYTF. CDR3 nucleotides: TGTGCCAGCAGCTTAGTATCGGTCTACGGCTACACCTTC. Combining the CDR3 with reference TRBV7-9 and TRBJ1-2 gives the whole variable domain DTGVSQNPRHKITKRGQNVTFRCDPISEHNRLYWYRQTLGQGPEFLTYFQNEAQLEKSRLLSDRFSAERPKGSFSTLEIQRTEQGDSAMYLCASSLVSVYGYTFGSGTRLTVV.